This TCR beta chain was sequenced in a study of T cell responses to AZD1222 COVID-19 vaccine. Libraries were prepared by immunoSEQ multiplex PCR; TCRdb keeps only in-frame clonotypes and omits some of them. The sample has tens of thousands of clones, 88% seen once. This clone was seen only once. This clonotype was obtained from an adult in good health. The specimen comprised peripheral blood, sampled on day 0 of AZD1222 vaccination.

The CDR3: CASRKQGRGNQPQHF. The CDR3, as DNA: TGTGCCAGCAGAAAACAGGGGAGAGGCAATCAGCCCCAGCATTTT. The chain couples TRBV28 to TRBJ1-5; 7 bases align to TRBD1. J gave up 2 bases and V 6 bases, and 7 bases lay outside the gene matches. Germline V gives CDR1 MDHEN, CDR2 SYDVKM. This CDR3 has 15 amino acids. Variable domain in full (rest from reference TRBV28 and TRBJ1-5): DVKVTQSSRYLVKRTGEKVFLECVQDMDHENMFWYRQDPGLGLRLIYFSYDVKMKEKGDIPEGYSVSREKKERFSLILESASTNQTSMYLCASRKQGRGNQPQHFGDGTRLSIL.